This T cell receptor (beta chain) was recorded in a study of blood T cell repertoires in COVID-19. Turning to the study itself: There were acute and convalescent COVID-19 samples, and they came from the United States, Italy and Spain. The analysed material was cDNA or gDNA that came from T cells, B-cell-depleted T cells, or PBMCs.

Germline-derived CDR1 and CDR2 are LNHDA and SQIVND (reference sequence). V lost 10 bases to trimming and J lost 3 bases, with 20 bases between them. CDR3 length: 15 amino acids. Per the original methods: Estimation of nucleated cell counts relied on the amplification of reference gene primers. Assay used: immunoSEQ multiplex PCR; TCRdb lists only in-frame clones, some missing. The V and J calls and the clone size are those of that table, but D and trimming were determined from the DNA. The repertoire includes about 270,000 clones, 70% to 90% of them detected once, and about 12% sits in the top ten. Input material: peripheral blood. The sequence derives from a woman aged 30 to 39 with COVID-19, enrolled during active disease. The chain combines TRBV19 with TRBJ2-3, with a tentative D call TRBD2 (6 bases). CDR3 DNA sequence: TGTGCCACAGCTTTCGTAGCGGCCGTGACAGATACGCAGTATTTT. Residues: CATAFVAAVTDTQYF.